The present TCR beta chain was sequenced within a study of T cells in Graves' hyperthyroidism and ophthalmopathy. General observations from the study: Ophthalmopathy was identified by the model a median about seven months ahead of onset. Most thyroid clonotypes that were expanded above 0.001 also turned up in blood.

At least ten counts were recorded for this clonotype. The antigen is not known. The CDR3 length is 11 residues. The germline gives CDR1 SQVTM, CDR2 ANQGSEA. V lost 6 bases to trimming and J lost 4 bases, with 9 bases between them. Those patients with uncontrolled infection, other autoimmune disease, pregnancy or lactation were excluded. More than 8 ml fresh peripheral blood yielded the PBMCs. Amplification targeted TCR beta CDR3 regions from RNA transcripts. Initially, a first-round RT-PCR of the TCR CDR3 employed the HTBI primer set. In TCRdb, the multiplex PCR reads were re-called with MiXCR into one record per CDR3 protein. The sample has about 520,000 distinct CDR3 sequences, roughly a quarter seen once.

The gene calls are TRBV29-1 and TRBJ1-1, with D tentatively TRBD1 (6 bases). Sample: blood. This receptor was taken from a woman in her twenties or thirties with Graves' ophthalmopathy. This chain's CDR3 is CSVLQGTEAFF. CDR3 DNA sequence: TGCAGCGTACTACAGGGCACTGAAGCTTTCTTT.